The 3 T cell receptor beta chains below come from one sample, sequenced in a study of T cells in Graves' hyperthyroidism and ophthalmopathy. RNA transcripts were the template for amplifying TCR beta CDR3 regions. HTBI primers were employed in a first-round RT-PCR of the TCR CDR3. TCRdb re-derived calls from the multiplex PCR reads in MiXCR, one entry per CDR3 protein. The repertoire includes a few hundred thousand distinct CDR3 sequences, more than 13% of them detected once, and about 30% sits in the top ten. Sequences were obtained from blood. The receptor source for this set is a woman aged 25 to 45 with Graves' hyperthyroidism.

This clonotype was seen repeatedly, ten times or more. The J gene is TRBJ2-3, the V gene TRBV28; D is unclear. V was cut by 6 bases and J by 0 bases, with 13 bases left in between. This CDR3 has 15 amino acids. Germline loops: CDR1 MDHEN, CDR2 SYDVKM. As DNA, the CDR3 is TGTGCCAGCAGCCGCTTCGGGCCCAGCACAGATACGCAGTATTTT. It is translated as CASSRFGPSTDTQYF.

This clonotype appeared once. A read error may be the cause here, since a much bigger clone is one base away. The chain recombines TRBV7-2 with TRBJ2-2; 10 bases fit TRBD2. V trimming: 6 bases; J trimming: 3 bases; junction bases outside the gene matches: 7. The CDR3 is 16 residues long. In germline, CDR1 is SGHTA, CDR2 FQGNSA. The CDR3 sequence: CASRKSGGGDTGELFF. CDR3 sequence (DNA): TGTGCCAGCAGGAAGAGCGGGGGGGGGGACACCGGGGAGCTGTTTTTT.

This clonotype was seen many times. The chain employs TRBV28 and TRBJ2-3; D not certain. This CDR3 is 15 amino acids long. The V end lost 4 bases, the J end lost 1 base, and 12 bases lay between the germline ends. Germline V gives CDR1 MDHEN, CDR2 SYDVKM. The chain's CDR3 is CASSYSHRGTDTQYF. For the CDR3, the DNA is TGTGCCAGCAGTTACTCCCACAGAGGCACAGATACGCAGTATTTT. The complete variable domain, with remaining parts taken from reference TRBV28 and TRBJ2-3, reads DVKVTQSSRYLVKRTGEKVFLECVQDMDHENMFWYRQDPGLGLRLIYFSYDVKMKEKGDIPEGYSVSREKKERFSLILESASTNQTSMYLCASSYSHRGTDTQYFGPGTRLTVL.